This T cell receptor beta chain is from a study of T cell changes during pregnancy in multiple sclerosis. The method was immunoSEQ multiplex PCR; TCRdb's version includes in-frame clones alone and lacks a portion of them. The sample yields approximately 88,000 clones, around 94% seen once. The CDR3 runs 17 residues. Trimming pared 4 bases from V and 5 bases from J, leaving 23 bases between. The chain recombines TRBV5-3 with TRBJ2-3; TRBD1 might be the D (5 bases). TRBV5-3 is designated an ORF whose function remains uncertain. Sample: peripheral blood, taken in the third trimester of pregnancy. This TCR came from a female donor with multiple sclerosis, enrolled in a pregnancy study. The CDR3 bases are TGTGCCAGAAGCGGGGAATGGCCAATAATCCAGGGAGATACGCAGTATTTT. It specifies CARSGEWPIIQGDTQYF.